This TCR beta chain was obtained from a study of T cell responses to AZD1222 COVID-19 vaccine. The study, taken as a whole, reports: Clonal diversity may have been underestimated, and the donors were mostly white British, with more females than males. Repertoires in all cases were sampled only once the peak T cell response had passed. Reports indicate that nearly half of spike-specific TCRs are directed at unmutated variant regions.

As regards this clone: Its antigen is unidentified.

Clones were read by immunoSEQ multiplex PCR, and TCRdb kept only the in-frame ones, dropping some. The sample yields over 110,000 clones, roughly 88% seen once. This CDR3 spans 12 amino acids. Trimming took off 3 bases at V and 6 bases at J, with 7 bases between the two ends. Germline V CDR1 and CDR2: ENHRY, SYGVKD. The clonotype was recovered from an adult who received the AZD1222 COVID-19 vaccine. The chain couples TRBV10-3 to TRBJ2-3; D is undetermined. Specimen: peripheral blood, collected 28 days after the second AZD1222 dose. Written as DNA, the CDR3 is TGTGCCATCAGTGAAAGTGGGGATACGCAGTATTTT. Its translation is CAISESGDTQYF.